These 15 T cell receptor beta chains were sequenced from one sample in a study of cytotoxic CD8 clonotypes in ibrutinib-treated CLL. Here immunoSEQ multiplex PCR was the method, and the copy in TCRdb shows in-frame clones only, minus some. The sample consists of around 70,000 clones, less than 90% of them appearing once. This specimen was PBMCs, taken after 24 months of ibrutinib treatment. These receptors were taken from a human donor with chronic lymphocytic leukemia.

The chain combines TRBV5-1 with TRBJ2-2; 9 nucleotides agree with TRBD1. Per the germline V gene, CDR1 is SGHRS and CDR2 is YFSETQ. J lost 0 bases, V lost 3 bases, and 0 bases had no gene match. The CDR3 contains 15 residues. CDR3 sequence reads: CASSWTGANTGELFF. The CDR3 nucleotides read TGCGCCAGCAGCTGGACAGGGGCGAACACCGGGGAGCTGTTTTTT.

This sequence joins TRBV27 and TRBJ1-4, with TRBD1 matching 8 bases. V was clipped by 0 bases and J by 4 bases; unmatched bases: 7. CDR3 length equals 17 residues. Germline V CDR1 and CDR2: MNHEY, SMNVEV (reference sequence). The CDR3: CASSLSGRGRGNEKLFF. As DNA, the CDR3 is TGTGCCAGCAGTTTATCGGGCAGGGGGCGCGGTAATGAAAAACTGTTTTTT.

This chain links TRBV25-1 with TRBJ2-5; TRBD2 is a possible D gene (6 bases). CDR3 length: 16 amino acids. From germline, CDR1 is MGHDK and CDR2 SYGVNS. The ends were cut back, 0 bases at V and 5 bases at J, with 16 bases in the middle. This CDR3 reads CASSEYIQAGRETQYF. The CDR3 DNA reads TGTGCCAGCAGTGAATATATCCAGGCTGGGAGGGAGACCCAGTACTTC.

The V call is TRBV6-5, the J call TRBJ2-7, with 14 bases matching TRBD2. Germline V gene lookup returns CDR1 MNHEY and CDR2 SVGAGI. V dropped 6 bases and J dropped 5; count of bases not matched to a gene: 3. The CDR3 length is 14 residues. The CDR3 region has the DNA TGTGCCAGCAGGACTAGCGGGAGGGCCAACGAGCAGTACTTC. This sequence encodes CASRTSGRANEQYF.

The chain carries TRBV5-1 and TRBJ2-1; the match to TRBD2 covers 15 bases. Germline V gene sequence: CDR1 SGHRS, CDR2 YFSETQ. This CDR3 is built from 16 residues. Losses at the gene ends were 4 bases for V and 9 bases for J; bases not matched to a gene: 8. The CDR3 nucleotides are TGCGCCAGCAGCACCGGACTAGCGGGAGGGCTTGGTGAGCAGTTCTTC. It specifies CASSTGLAGGLGEQFF.

The rearrangement links TRBV11-2 to TRBJ2-1; maybe TRBD1 (6 bases). CDR3 length equals 18 residues. V was cut by 5 bases and J by 7 bases, with 27 bases left in between. Germline V gene sequence: CDR1 SGHAT, CDR2 FQNNGV. The CDR3 sequence: CASSQGGGTRDLINEQFF. CDR3 bases: TGTGCCAGCAGCCAAGGTGGGGGCACAAGAGATTTAATTAATGAGCAGTTCTTC. Full variable domain (outside the CDR3, taken from reference TRBV11-2 and TRBJ2-1): EAGVAQSPRYKIIEKRQSVAFWCNPISGHATLYWYQQILGQGPKLLIQFQNNGVVDDSQLPKDRFSAERLKGVDSTLKIQPAKLEDSAVYLCASSQGGGTRDLINEQFFGPGTRLTVL.

This chain links TRBV29-1 with TRBJ2-7; TRBD1 might be the D (6 bases). The CDR3 contains 14 residues. With 6 bases removed from V and 2 bases from J, the gap between germline ends came to 17 bases. CDR1 and CDR2 from the germline V gene are SQVTM and ANQGSEA. DNA of the CDR3: TGCAGCGTAGGACAACAGGGAATCCCCTACGAGCAGTACTTC. It specifies CSVGQQGIPYEQYF.

The CDR3, as DNA: TGTGCCAGCAGTTTAGGCGGGACGATTGTTGAGCAGTTCTTC. Translating gives CASSLGGTIVEQFF. The chain links TRBV27 to TRBJ2-1; possibly TRBD2 for D (6 bases). Germline CDR1 is MNHEY and CDR2 is SMNVEV (reference sequence). The CDR3 is made up of 14 amino acids. V lost 2 bases and J 9 bases, leaving 14 bases between the germline ends.

This CDR3 reads CATSTGQGAWGTEAFF. The CDR3 DNA reads TGTGCCACCAGCACTGGACAGGGGGCCTGGGGCACTGAAGCTTTCTTT. V and J are TRBV15 and TRBJ1-1, with 11 bases aligning to TRBD1. Germline lookup yields CDR1 LNHNV and CDR2 YYDKDF (reference sequence). V shed 4 bases, J shed 4 bases, and the junction held 8 bases outside the gene matches. The CDR3 length is 16 residues.

CDR3 DNA: TGTGCCAGCAGCTTAGATCAACTCTCTGGAAACACCATATATTTT. This codes for CASSLDQLSGNTIYF. The chain carries TRBV7-9 and TRBJ1-3; no firm D call. This CDR3 has 15 amino acids. Trimming stripped 1 base from V and 0 bases from J, with 7 bases between. The germline V gene encodes CDR1 SEHNR and CDR2 FQNEAQ (reference sequence). The variable domain in full, completed from reference TRBV7-9 and TRBJ1-3, reads DTGVSQNPRHKITKRGQNVTFRCDPISEHNRLYWYRQTLGQGPEFLTYFQNEAQLEKSRLLSDRFSAERPKGSFSTLEIQRTEQGDSAMYLCASSLDQLSGNTIYFGEGSWLTVV.

The gene calls are TRBV29-1 and TRBJ2-7; no clear D gene. The CDR3 is made up of 12 amino acids. V lost 7 bases, J lost 1 base, and 11 bases lay in between. CDR1 and CDR2 from the germline V gene are SQVTM and ANQGSEA. The CDR3: CSAAGGSYEQYF. Here the CDR3 DNA reads TGCAGCGCTGCTGGCGGATCCTACGAGCAGTACTTC.

The CDR3 DNA follows: TGTGCCAGCAGCTCTGGGACAGGGGCGGATGGCTACACCTTC. Translating gives CASSSGTGADGYTF. The V gene is TRBV5-4, the J gene TRBJ1-2, with TRBD1 identical over 10 bases. The V and J ends lost 3 bases and 6 bases, in that order; junction bases with no gene match: 5. The CDR3 totals 14 residues. From germline, CDR1 is SGHNT and CDR2 YYREEE (reference sequence).

The V gene is TRBV15, the J gene TRBJ2-5, with a possible D match to TRBD1 (6 bases). The length of the CDR3 is 12 residues. The V gene lost 8 bases and the J gene lost 4 bases, with 11 bases spanning the gap. Germline V CDR1 and CDR2: LNHNV, YYDKDF (reference sequence). The CDR3 DNA reads as TGTGCCACCGCTACAGGGCTAGAGACCCAGTACTTC. Protein sequence: CATATGLETQYF.

This clone was counted a single time. V usage is TRBV7-2 and J usage is TRBJ2-3; D perhaps matches TRBD2 (5 bases). Deletions cut 1 base from V and 0 bases from J, with 8 bases between. Germline V gene sequence: CDR1 SGHTA, CDR2 FQGNSA. The CDR3 covers 15 residues. The CDR3 DNA reads TGTGCCAGCAGCTTAGGGCTAGCAAGCACAGATACGCAGTATTTT. Translating it yields CASSLGLASTDTQYF.

The V gene is TRBV15, the J gene TRBJ2-7; D is unclear. Germline CDR1 LNHNV, CDR2 YYDKDF (reference sequence). V was cut by 1 base and J by 2 bases, with 15 bases left in between. There are 16 residues in the CDR3. Written as DNA, the CDR3 is TGTGCCACCAGCAGAGCAAAGGGCTTAGCTACCTACGAGCAGTACTTC. This gives the protein CATSRAKGLATYEQYF.